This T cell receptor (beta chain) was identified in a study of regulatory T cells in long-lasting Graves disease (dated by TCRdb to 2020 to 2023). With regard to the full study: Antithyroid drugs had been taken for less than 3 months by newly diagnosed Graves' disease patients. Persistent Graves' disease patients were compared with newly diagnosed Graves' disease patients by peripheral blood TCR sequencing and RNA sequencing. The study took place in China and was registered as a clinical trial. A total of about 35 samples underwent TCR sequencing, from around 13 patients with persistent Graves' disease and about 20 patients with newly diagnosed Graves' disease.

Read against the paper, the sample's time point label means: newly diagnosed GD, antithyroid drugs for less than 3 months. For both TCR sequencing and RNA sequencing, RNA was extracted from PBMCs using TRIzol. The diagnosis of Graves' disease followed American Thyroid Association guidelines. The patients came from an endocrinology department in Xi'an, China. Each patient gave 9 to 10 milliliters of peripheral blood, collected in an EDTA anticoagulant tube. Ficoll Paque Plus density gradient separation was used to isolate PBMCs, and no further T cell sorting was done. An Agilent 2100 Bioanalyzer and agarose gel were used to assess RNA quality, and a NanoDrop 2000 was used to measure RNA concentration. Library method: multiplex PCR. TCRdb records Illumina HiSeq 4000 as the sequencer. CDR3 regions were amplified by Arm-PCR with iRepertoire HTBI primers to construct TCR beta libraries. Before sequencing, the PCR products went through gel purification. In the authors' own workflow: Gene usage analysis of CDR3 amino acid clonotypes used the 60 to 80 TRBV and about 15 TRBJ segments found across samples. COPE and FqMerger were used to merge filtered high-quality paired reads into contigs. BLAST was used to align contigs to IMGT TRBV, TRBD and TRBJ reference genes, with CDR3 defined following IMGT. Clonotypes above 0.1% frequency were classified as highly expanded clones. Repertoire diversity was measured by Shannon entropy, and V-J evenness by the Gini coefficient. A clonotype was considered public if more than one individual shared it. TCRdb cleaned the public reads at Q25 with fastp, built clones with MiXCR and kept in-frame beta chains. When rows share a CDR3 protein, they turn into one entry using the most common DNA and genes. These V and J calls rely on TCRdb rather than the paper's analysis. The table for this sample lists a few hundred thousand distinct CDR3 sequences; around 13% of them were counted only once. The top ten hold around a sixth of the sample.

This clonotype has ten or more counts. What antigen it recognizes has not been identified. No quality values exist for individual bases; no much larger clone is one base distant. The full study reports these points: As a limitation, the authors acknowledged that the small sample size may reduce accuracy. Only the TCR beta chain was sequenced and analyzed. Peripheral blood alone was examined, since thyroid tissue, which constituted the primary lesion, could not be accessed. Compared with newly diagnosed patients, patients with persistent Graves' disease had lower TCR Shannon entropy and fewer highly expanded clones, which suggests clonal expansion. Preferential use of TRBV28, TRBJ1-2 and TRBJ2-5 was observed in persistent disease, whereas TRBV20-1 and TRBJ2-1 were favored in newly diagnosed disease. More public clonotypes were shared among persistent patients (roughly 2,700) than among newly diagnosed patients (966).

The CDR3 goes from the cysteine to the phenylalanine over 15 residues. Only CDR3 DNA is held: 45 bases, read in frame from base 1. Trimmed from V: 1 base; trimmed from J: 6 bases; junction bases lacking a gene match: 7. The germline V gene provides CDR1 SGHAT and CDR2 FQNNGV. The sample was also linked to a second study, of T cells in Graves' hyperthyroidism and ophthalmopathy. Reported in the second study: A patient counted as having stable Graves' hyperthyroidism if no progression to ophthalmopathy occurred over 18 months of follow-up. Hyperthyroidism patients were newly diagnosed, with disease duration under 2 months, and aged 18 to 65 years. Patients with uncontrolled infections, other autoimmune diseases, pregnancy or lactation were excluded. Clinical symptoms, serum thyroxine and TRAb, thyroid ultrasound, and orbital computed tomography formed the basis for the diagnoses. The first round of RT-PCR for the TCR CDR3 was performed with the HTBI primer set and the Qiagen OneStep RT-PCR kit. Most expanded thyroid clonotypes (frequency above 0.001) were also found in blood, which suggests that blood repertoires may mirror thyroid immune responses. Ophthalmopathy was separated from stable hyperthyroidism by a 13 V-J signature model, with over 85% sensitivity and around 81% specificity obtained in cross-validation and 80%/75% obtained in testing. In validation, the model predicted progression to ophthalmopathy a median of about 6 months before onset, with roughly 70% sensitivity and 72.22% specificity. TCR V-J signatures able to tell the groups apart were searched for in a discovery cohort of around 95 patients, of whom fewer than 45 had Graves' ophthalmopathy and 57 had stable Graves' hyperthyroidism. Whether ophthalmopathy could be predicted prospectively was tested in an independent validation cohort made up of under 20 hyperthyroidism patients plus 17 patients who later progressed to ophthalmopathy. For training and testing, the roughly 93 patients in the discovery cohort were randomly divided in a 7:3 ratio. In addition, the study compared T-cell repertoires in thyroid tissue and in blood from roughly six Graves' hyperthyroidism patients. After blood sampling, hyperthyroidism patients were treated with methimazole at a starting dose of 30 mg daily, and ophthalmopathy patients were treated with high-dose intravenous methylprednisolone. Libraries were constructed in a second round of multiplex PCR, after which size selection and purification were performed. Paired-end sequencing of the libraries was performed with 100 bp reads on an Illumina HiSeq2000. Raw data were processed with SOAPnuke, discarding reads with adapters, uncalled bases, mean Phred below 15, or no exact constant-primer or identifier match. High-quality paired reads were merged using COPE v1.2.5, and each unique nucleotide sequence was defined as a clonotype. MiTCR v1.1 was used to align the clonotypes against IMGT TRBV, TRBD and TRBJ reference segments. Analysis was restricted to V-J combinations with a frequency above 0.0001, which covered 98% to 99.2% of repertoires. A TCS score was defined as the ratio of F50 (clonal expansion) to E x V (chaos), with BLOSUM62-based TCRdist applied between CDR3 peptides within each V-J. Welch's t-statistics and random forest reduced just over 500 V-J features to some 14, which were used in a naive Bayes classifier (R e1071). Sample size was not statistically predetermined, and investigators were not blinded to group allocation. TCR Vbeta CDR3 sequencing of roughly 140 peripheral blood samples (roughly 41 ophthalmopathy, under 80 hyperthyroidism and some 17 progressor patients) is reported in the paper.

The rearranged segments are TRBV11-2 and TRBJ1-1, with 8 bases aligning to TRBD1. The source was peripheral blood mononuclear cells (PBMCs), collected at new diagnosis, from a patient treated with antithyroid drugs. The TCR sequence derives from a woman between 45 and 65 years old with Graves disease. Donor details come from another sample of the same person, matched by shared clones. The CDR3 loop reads CASSLARTGLPEAFF. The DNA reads TGTGCCAGCAGCTTAGCCCGGACAGGGCTACCTGAAGCTTTCTTT.